The rows below give T cell receptor beta chains drawn from one sample of a study of CD8 T cells in ankylosing spondylitis. Using its own MiXCR run on the 5' RACE reads, TCRdb lists one record per CDR3 protein. The profile shows around 160,000 distinct CDR3 sequences, roughly 11% of them singletons. Sequenced: blood, either unsorted or a sorted T cell fraction (not recorded which). These receptors were collected from a male donor with ankylosing spondylitis or in good health (not recorded which). Each CDR3 is given with its conserved first and last residue. Fields, in order: CDR3 length, D gene, V gene, clone size, J gene, CDR3 protein, CDR3 DNA. D genes are given only for firm matches. Clone sizes are given selectively: once, few, many, or a class where the clone is expanded.

>14|NA|TRBV15|many|TRBJ2-7
CATSSALIGHEQYF
TGTGCCACCAGCTCCGCGTTGATAGGCCACGAGCAGTACTTC
>14|NA|TRBV12-3/TRBV12-4|many|TRBJ1-4
CASKTGMINEKLFF
TGTGCCAGCAAAACAGGGATGATTAATGAAAAACTGTTTTTT
>15|TRBD2|TRBV25-1|many|TRBJ2-5
CASSVTSAGGETQYF
TGTGCCAGCAGTGTCACTAGCGCGGGAGGAGAGACCCAGTACTTC
>17|NA|TRBV11-2|NA|TRBJ2-2
CASSFPTGTANSGELFF
TGTGCCAGCAGTTTTCCTACCGGGACTGCGAACAGCGGGGAGCTGTTTTTT
>13|NA|TRBV12-3/TRBV12-4|many|TRBJ2-1
CASSQEDYNEQFF
TGTGCCAGCAGCCAGGAGGATTACAATGAGCAGTTCTTC
>15|TRBD1|TRBV11-2|few|TRBJ2-5
CASSLSGQVKETQYF
TGTGCCAGCAGCTTATCCGGACAGGTCAAAGAGACCCAGTACTTC
>14|NA|TRBV7-9|few|TRBJ1-4
CASSPGQPNEKLFF
TGTGCCAGCAGCCCAGGGCAGCCTAATGAAAAACTGTTTTTT
>13|NA|TRBV24-1|many|TRBJ2-5
CATSGEGVETQYF
TGTGCCACCAGTGGGGAAGGGGTTGAGACCCAGTACTTC
>17|NA|TRBV6-1|few|TRBJ2-1
CASQDPGAVGSYNEQFF
TGTGCCAGTCAAGACCCAGGGGCGGTGGGCTCCTACAATGAGCAGTTCTTC
>13|NA|TRBV5-1|many|TRBJ2-7
CASSLDGWREQYF
TGCGCCAGCAGCTTGGACGGATGGAGGGAGCAGTACTTC
>12|NA|TRBV7-9|NA|TRBJ2-1
CASSLADYEQFF
TGTGCCAGCAGCTTAGCCGACTATGAGCAGTTCTTC
>14|TRBD2|TRBV11-3|few|TRBJ2-3
CASSQRLAGDTQYF
TGTGCCAGCAGCCAACGACTAGCGGGGGATACGCAGTATTTT
>15|TRBD1|TRBV11-3|few|TRBJ1-4
CASSHRTGPNEKLFF
TGTGCCAGCAGCCACCGGACAGGGCCTAATGAAAAACTGTTTTTT
>15|NA|TRBV14|few|TRBJ1-1
CASSQDGQMNTEAFF
TGTGCCAGCAGCCAAGACGGACAGATGAACACTGAAGCTTTCTTT
>15|TRBD1|TRBV4-1|few|TRBJ2-1
CASSQDPTGAHEQFF
TGCGCCAGCAGCCAAGATCCGACAGGGGCCCATGAGCAGTTCTTC